Below, 27 T cell receptor beta chains from the same sample are listed, as sequenced in a study of T cell changes during pregnancy in multiple sclerosis. Produced via immunoSEQ multiplex PCR; TCRdb's table is partial and in-frame only. The sample has more than 35,000 clones; roughly 93% are singletons. Sequencing was performed on CD4+ T cells from peripheral blood mononuclear cells, taken in the second trimester of pregnancy. These TCRs come from a female donor with multiple sclerosis, enrolled in a pregnancy study.

V is TRBV19 and J is TRBJ1-5; 7 bases agree with TRBD1. J was trimmed by 4 bases and V by 6 bases; bases with no gene match: 6. This CDR3 region has 14 residues. Per germline, CDR1 LNHDA and CDR2 SQIVND (reference sequence). The CDR3, as DNA: TGTGCCAGTAGCCAGACAGGGCCAAATCAGCCCCAGCATTTT. This gives the protein CASSQTGPNQPQHF.

The J gene is TRBJ2-7, the V gene TRBV30; D is possibly TRBD1 (5 bases). Germline-derived CDR1 and CDR2 are GTSNPN and SVGIG (reference sequence). The CDR3 runs to 12 residues. V lost 2 bases and J lost 2, with 7 bases in between. CDR3 sequence (DNA): TGTGCCTGGAGTCAGGGTCCCTACGAGCAGTACTTC. Amino acids: CAWSQGPYEQYF.

The rearrangement joins TRBV7-9 to TRBJ2-7; D is perhaps TRBD2 (5 bases). V was clipped by 5 bases and J by 6 bases, with 11 bases between them. The CDR3 has 12 amino acids. CDR1 and CDR2 from the germline V gene are SEHNR and FQNEAQ (reference sequence). This CDR3 reads CASSTSGSEQYF. DNA for the CDR3: TGTGCCAGCAGCACATCGGGGAGCGAGCAGTACTTC.

The chain links TRBV28 to TRBJ2-3, with D possibly being TRBD1 (8 bases). The CDR3 length is 21 residues. V lost 3 bases and J 0 bases, leaving 28 bases between the germline ends. Per the germline V gene, CDR1 is MDHEN and CDR2 is SYDVKM. Written as DNA, the CDR3 is TGTGCCAGCAGTTTTAGCGGGCAGGGGGCTCTAGCGGATTATAGCACAGATACGCAGTATTTT. This sequence encodes CASSFSGQGALADYSTDTQYF.

This sequence joins TRBV7-7 and TRBJ2-3; D call uncertain. The V gene's germline CDR1 is SSHAT and CDR2 FNYEAQ (reference sequence). The CDR3 runs 15 residues. Trimming stripped 5 bases from V and 8 bases from J, with 20 bases between. The CDR3 region is CASSAEALSGSTQYF. The CDR3 region has the DNA TGTGCCAGCAGCGCTGAGGCGCTATCGGGTAGTACGCAGTATTTT.

The chain employs TRBV6-5 and TRBJ2-7, with TRBD1 matching over 7 bases. The CDR3 runs 15 residues. The J segment lost 9 bases and the V segment lost 5 bases, leaving 16 bases of the junction unmatched. Looked up from germline, CDR1 is MNHEY and CDR2 is SVGAGI. The CDR3 DNA reads TGTGCCAGCAGTCTCGAGGGGGCAGGGGGAAGCGGGCAGTACTTC. Translating it yields CASSLEGAGGSGQYF.

This chain uses TRBV28 with TRBJ1-4; the D is unclear. V shed 2 bases and J shed 0 bases, with 16 bases lying between them. The CDR3 totals 18 residues. The germline V gene encodes CDR1 MDHEN and CDR2 SYDVKM. CDR3 in DNA: TGTGCCAGCAGTTTACCCCTGGCCAGACTTGCAACTAATGAAAAACTGTTTTTT. This translates into CASSLPLARLATNEKLFF.

CDR3 region: CASSPLAVSYEQYF. In DNA, the CDR3 is TGTGCCAGCAGTCCCCTAGCAGTTTCCTACGAGCAGTACTTC. This rearrangement joins TRBV28 to TRBJ2-7; D is possibly TRBD2 (5 bases). The V end was cut by 5 bases, the J end by 1 base, with 12 bases between. The V gene's germline CDR1 is MDHEN and CDR2 SYDVKM. The length of the CDR3 is 14 residues.

This clone was detected only once. The V and J genes are TRBV9 and TRBJ1-3; D is possibly TRBD1 (5 bases). This CDR3 comprises 14 residues. Trimming removed 0 bases from V and 2 bases from J, with 6 bases in between. Germline values: CDR1 SGDLS, CDR2 YYNGEE. The CDR3 loop reads CASSVEGAGNTIYF. CDR3 sequence (DNA): TGTGCCAGCAGCGTAGAAGGGGCTGGAAACACCATATATTTT. Drawing the rest from reference TRBV9 and TRBJ1-3, the complete variable domain is DSGVTQTPKHLITATGQRVTLRCSPRSGDLSVYWYQQSLDQGLQFLIQYYNGEERAKGNILERFSAQQFPDLHSELNLSSLELGDSALYFCASSVEGAGNTIYFGEGSWLTVV.

V and J are TRBV6-5 and TRBJ1-5; 8 nucleotides match TRBD1. The CDR3 is made up of 16 amino acids. Germline values: CDR1 MNHEY, CDR2 SVGAGI. V was pared by 4 bases and J by 4 bases, with 9 bases of the junction left unmatched. Here the CDR3 reads CASSSGQGALNQPQHF. CDR3 coding DNA: TGTGCCAGCAGTTCAGGGCAGGGGGCCCTAAATCAGCCCCAGCATTTT.

The rearrangement joins TRBV7-2 to TRBJ1-6, with D perhaps matching TRBD1 (5 bases). This CDR3 has 14 residues. The V gene's germline CDR1 is SGHTA and CDR2 FQGNSA. Trimming removed 3 bases from V and 7 bases from J, with 10 bases in between. The CDR3 DNA reads as TGTGCCAGCAGCTTGGGGCCCCCGAATTCACCCCTCCACTTT. It yields the protein CASSLGPPNSPLHF.

The chain is built from TRBV9 and TRBJ2-1; 11 bases agree with TRBD2. Germline loops: CDR1 SGDLS, CDR2 YYNGEE. Germline trimming cut 3 bases from V and 8 bases from J; bases unmatched to any gene: 16. CDR3 length equals 18 residues. This CDR3 is CASSEGARLAGILDEQFF. CDR3 nucleotide sequence: TGTGCCAGCAGCGAGGGGGCCCGACTAGCGGGGATTTTAGATGAGCAGTTCTTC. The full variable domain, its missing parts supplied by reference TRBV9 and TRBJ2-1, is DSGVTQTPKHLITATGQRVTLRCSPRSGDLSVYWYQQSLDQGLQFLIQYYNGEERAKGNILERFSAQQFPDLHSELNLSSLELGDSALYFCASSEGARLAGILDEQFFGPGTRLTVL.

This chain uses TRBV20-1 with TRBJ2-7; TRBD1 matches at 9 bases. J gave up 9 bases and V 3 bases, and 3 bases lay outside the gene matches. CDR3 length equals 11 residues. The V gene's germline CDR1 is DFQATT and CDR2 SNEGSKA (reference sequence). The CDR3 spells CSASADRGQYF. Here the CDR3 DNA reads TGCAGTGCTAGTGCGGACAGGGGGCAGTACTTC.

In DNA, the CDR3 is TGTGCCAGCTCACTGGACAGAAATGGCTACACCTTC. It translates to CASSLDRNGYTF. The V gene is TRBV18, the J gene TRBJ1-2, with D tentatively TRBD1 (6 bases). Trimming stripped 4 bases from V and 6 bases from J, with 9 bases between. The CDR3 covers 12 residues. CDR1 and CDR2 from the germline V gene are KGHSH and LQKENI.

The chain couples TRBV11-3 to TRBJ2-2, with 7 bases identical to TRBD2. From germline, CDR1 is SGHNT and CDR2 YENEEA. V shed 1 base and J 5 bases; nucleotides not matched to a gene: 1. The CDR3 runs 14 residues. CDR3 sequence reads: CASSLVRGTGELFF. The CDR3 bases are TGTGCCAGCAGCTTAGTGCGGGGGACCGGGGAGCTGTTTTTT.

The gene calls are TRBV5-1 and TRBJ2-5, with a weak D call TRBD2 (6 bases). Germline loops: CDR1 SGHRS, CDR2 YFSETQ. There are 14 residues in the CDR3. V dropped 0 bases and J dropped 3 bases, with 9 bases sitting between them. The CDR3 coding sequence is TGCGCCAGCAGCTTGGGACTAGACGAAGAGACCCAGTACTTC. Its translation is CASSLGLDEETQYF.

The chain has TRBV2 and TRBJ2-5; D is uncertain. CDR1 is SNHLY and CDR2 is FYNNEI in the germline V gene. The CDR3 consists of 14 residues. Trimming cost V 7 bases and J 1 base, with 13 bases left between them. As DNA, the CDR3 is TGTGCCAGCACCGTCCTCGGGTCCCAAGAGACCCAGTACTTC. Its translation is CASTVLGSQETQYF.

With regard to this clone: Compared with germline, one end of the junction differs, possibly owing to a read error. This chain joins TRBV5-5 and TRBJ2-7, with TRBD1 matching over 8 bases. This CDR3 is 14 amino acids long. Per germline, CDR1 SGHKS and CDR2 YYEKEE (reference sequence). This chain's CDR3 is CASSFNGQGYGQYF. Written as DNA, the CDR3 is TGTGCCAGCAGCTTCAATGGACAGGGATACGGGCAGTACTTC.

The genes are TRBV28 and TRBJ2-3, with a tentative D call TRBD2 (6 bases). This CDR3 has 18 residues. The germline CDR1 and CDR2 sequences are MDHEN and SYDVKM. The V gene lost 2 bases and the J gene lost 4 bases, with 22 bases spanning the gap. The CDR3 nucleotides are TGTGCCAGCAGTTTAGTCGCGGGATTCTTACTGAGAGCAGATACGCAGTATTTT. Protein sequence: CASSLVAGFLLRADTQYF.

This clone has a handful of counts. This sequence joins TRBV4-3 and TRBJ2-7, with 9 bases aligning to TRBD2. Germline assignment: CDR1 LGHNA and CDR2 YSLEER. The CDR3 is 16 amino acids. The ends lost 0 bases at V and 6 bases at J; junction bases unmatched: 9. In nucleotides, the CDR3 is TGCGCCAGCAGCCAAGATCACCTAGCGGGGTCCGCCGAGCAGTACTTC. This gives the protein CASSQDHLAGSAEQYF.

The chain couples TRBV7-8 to TRBJ2-1, with 14 positions matching TRBD2. Looked up from germline, CDR1 is SGHVS and CDR2 is FQNEAQ. V shed 5 bases and J 0 bases; nucleotides not matched to a gene: 12. The CDR3 contains 20 residues. CDR3 residues: CASSLRRTSGGPSSYNEQFF. CDR3 coding DNA: TGTGCCAGCAGCCTCAGGCGGACTAGCGGGGGGCCCAGCTCCTACAATGAGCAGTTCTTC.

CDR3 bases: TGTGCCAGCAGCCGGGAAGGGTACAATGAGCAGTTCTTC. Its translation: CASSREGYNEQFF. This chain uses TRBV6-4 with TRBJ2-1, with D possibly TRBD2 on 5 matching bases. Germline V gives CDR1 MRHNA, CDR2 SNTAGT. V dropped 6 bases and J dropped 4 bases, with 10 bases sitting between them. CDR3 length: 13 residues.

This clone was observed a handful of times. This sequence joins TRBV7-2 and TRBJ2-2; 7 bases agree with TRBD2. The J segment lost 6 bases and the V segment lost 6 bases, leaving 4 bases of the junction unmatched. This CDR3 has 13 amino acids. Germline values: CDR1 SGHTA, CDR2 FQGNSA. The CDR3: CASRSGGAGELFF. CDR3 bases: TGTGCCAGCAGATCGGGGGGAGCCGGGGAGCTGTTTTTT. Together with reference TRBV7-2 and TRBJ2-2, the CDR3 gives the full variable domain: GAGVSQSPSNKVTEKGKDVELRCDPISGHTALYWYRQSLGQGLEFLIYFQGNSAPDKSGLPSDRFSAERTGGSVSTLTIQRTQQEDSAVYLCASRSGGAGELFFGEGSRLTVL.

V gene TRBV29-1 combines with J gene TRBJ2-1, with D possibly matching TRBD2 (5 bases). CDR3 length: 17 residues. Trimming took 0 bases from V and 0 from J, leaving 15 bases between them. Germline V gene lookup returns CDR1 SQVTM and CDR2 ANQGSEA. The CDR3 loop is CSVEDGREGGSYNEQFF. DNA of the CDR3: TGCAGCGTTGAAGATGGTCGAGAGGGCGGCTCCTACAATGAGCAGTTCTTC.

The chain is built from TRBV28 and TRBJ1-1; a possible D gene is TRBD1 (5 bases). This CDR3 is built from 13 residues. Trimming shortened V by 7 bases and J by 4 bases, and 13 bases separated the two germline ends. Germline values: CDR1 MDHEN, CDR2 SYDVKM. CDR3 residues: CASTFRQLTEAFF. The CDR3 nucleotides are TGTGCCAGCACTTTTCGACAGCTCACTGAAGCTTTCTTT.

The V and J genes are TRBV11-1 and TRBJ1-6, with 8 bases matching TRBD1. The V gene end was trimmed by 4 bases and the J gene end by 11 bases; junction bases not matched to a gene: 13. The CDR3 extends over 16 amino acids. The germline V gene encodes CDR1 SGHAT and CDR2 FQDESV (reference sequence). The CDR3, as DNA: TGTGCCAGCAGCTCCACAGGGGGGCAAAAAGGACCACCCCTCCACTTT. Its translation: CASSSTGGQKGPPLHF.

The chain couples TRBV10-3 to TRBJ2-3, with D perhaps matching TRBD2 (6 bases). V lost 8 bases to trimming and J lost 6 bases, with 6 bases between them. The germline CDR1 and CDR2 sequences are ENHRY and SYGVKD. This CDR3 has 10 amino acids. The CDR3 sequence: CAIGRDTQYF. The DNA for the CDR3 is TGTGCCATCGGGAGGGATACGCAGTATTTT.